Only one count was recorded for the clone carrying this T cell receptor beta chain. What it recognizes is unknown. Trimming took off 5 bases at V and 6 bases at J, with 9 bases between the two ends. CDR1 and CDR2 (germline): SEHNR, FQNEAQ (reference sequence). There are 12 residues in the CDR3. The source of the sample is a study of brain T cells in children with intractable seizures. The study, taken as a whole, reports: Patients' HCMV serostatus was unknown; virus specificity rests on CDR3 similarity alone. Pre-surgery blood may have been undersampled, hiding some clones.

Generated by immunoSEQ multiplex PCR, the TCRdb table keeps only in-frame clones and is missing some. The sample consists of about 340,000 clones, over 85% of them appearing once. Noted time point: blood from clinic visit 5 months post-surgery; TSC patient then seizure free. Only cases whose brain tissue showed the highest T cell transcript signatures were sequenced. At least one anti-epileptic drug was given before surgery. The V call is TRBV7-9, the J call TRBJ2-3; no firm D call. The clonotype comes from a boy younger than two with tuberous sclerosis and intractable seizures. The specimen was peripheral blood, collected 4 to 5 months after surgery. The CDR3 region has the DNA TGTGCCAGCAGCCCCCTTATCGATACGCAGTATTTT. Protein: CASSPLIDTQYF.